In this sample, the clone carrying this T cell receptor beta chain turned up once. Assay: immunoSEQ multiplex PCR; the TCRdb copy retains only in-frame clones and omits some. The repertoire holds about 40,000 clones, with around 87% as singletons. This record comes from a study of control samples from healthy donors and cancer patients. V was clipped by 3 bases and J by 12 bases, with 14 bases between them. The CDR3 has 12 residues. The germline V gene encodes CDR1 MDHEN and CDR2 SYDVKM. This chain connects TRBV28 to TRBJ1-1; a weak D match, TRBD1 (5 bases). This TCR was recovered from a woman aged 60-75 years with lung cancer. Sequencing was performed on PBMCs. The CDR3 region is CASSLGRSASFF. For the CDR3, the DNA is TGTGCCAGCAGTTTGGGGCGGTCGGCTTCTTTCTTT.